The clone carrying this T cell receptor (beta chain) came up a few times. Its cognate antigen is unknown. These data come from a study of T cell repertoires in cytomegalovirus infection. The wider study: Selected CMV epitopes included recently identified HLA-C-restricted ones as well as well-studied HLA-B-restricted ones.

Regarding the study as a whole: Dominating the ex vivo response were HLA-C-restricted CMV-specific TCR beta clonotypes.

Trimming removed 10 bases from V and 5 bases from J, with 10 bases in between. The CDR3 length is 11 residues. The germline V gene encodes CDR1 MDHEN and CDR2 SYDVKM. One entry per CDR3 protein, called by TCRdb with MiXCR from the reads. The data contain some 590,000 distinct CDR3 sequences, 40% of them singletons. This sample comprised cultured PBMCs, obtained from culture after CMV antigen stimulation. The rearrangement joins TRBV28 to TRBJ2-3; D gene ambiguous. This receptor was taken from a human donor in good health (CMV status not recorded). Some clones in this sample may be carry-over from other donors' samples. The CDR3, as DNA: TGTGCCACCCTAATCAGAGATACGCAGTATTTT. Its translation is CATLIRDTQYF.